This T cell receptor beta chain was profiled in a study of regulatory T cells in long-lasting Graves disease. Points from the study as a whole: Favored usage of TRBV28, TRBJ1-2 and TRBJ2-5 was recorded in persistent disease. For persistent Graves' patients, TCR diversity was lower than for newly diagnosed ones.

Details on this clonotype: Its antigen remains unknown.

The CDR3 extends over 16 amino acids. CDR1 is SGDLS and CDR2 is YYNGEE in the germline V gene. With 3 bases clipped from V and 5 bases from J, the junction kept 6 bases outside the gene matches. Time point of the sample: persistent/refractory GD, antithyroid drugs over 5 years with positive TRAb. PBMC RNA was the source of the TCR library. Those enrolled as patients came out of an endocrinology department in Xi'an, China. A volume of around 9.9 milliliters of peripheral blood was collected in EDTA tubes. Researchers made TCR beta libraries by using iRepertoire HTBI primers and running Arm-PCR on CDR3 regions. One entry per CDR3 protein, called by TCRdb with MiXCR from the multiplex PCR reads. The table lists about 470,000 distinct CDR3 sequences, 20% to 25% of them singletons, with around 7% in the top ten.

The chain has TRBV9 and TRBJ2-3, with 13 bases identical to TRBD2. Specimen: peripheral blood mononuclear cells (PBMCs), collected when the disease was refractory, from a patient treated with antithyroid drugs. The sequence was collected from a female donor with Graves disease. The CDR3 DNA reads TGTGCCAGCAGCGGGGGACTAGCGGGGCAGGTAGATACGCAGTATTTT. This encodes CASSGGLAGQVDTQYF.